What follows are 10 T cell receptor beta chains derived from one specimen sequenced in a study of T cell repertoires in cytomegalovirus infection. A single record per CDR3 protein comes from TCRdb applying MiXCR to the reads. Of 750,000 to 950,000 distinct CDR3 sequences listed, almost 30% are singletons. Their cognate antigens are unknown. This specimen consisted of cultured CD8+ T cells from PBMCs, obtained from culture after CMV antigen stimulation. All receptors derive from a human donor in good health (CMV status not recorded). Some clones in this sample may be carry-over from other donors' samples.

This sequence joins TRBV14 and TRBJ2-6, with D unclear. Germline loops: CDR1 SGHDN, CDR2 FVKESK. The CDR3 runs 16 residues. V was cut by 0 bases and J by 2 bases, with 8 bases left in between. The CDR3 nucleotides read TGTGCCAGCAGCCAAGAGCGACTCACTGGGGCCAACGTCCTGACTTTC. This sequence encodes CASSQERLTGANVLTF.

In its sample, this clonotype was seen a few times. The chain combines TRBV11-2 with TRBJ2-4; D could derive from TRBD1 or TRBD2 (6 bases each). V lost 7 bases and J 7 bases, leaving 29 bases between the germline ends. CDR3 length: 18 residues. Germline-derived CDR1 and CDR2 are SGHAT and FQNNGV. CDR3 DNA sequence: TGTGCCAGCACCCATCAACCCCCCCGTACGGGGGCCGGGAACATTCAGTACTTC. Amino acid sequence: CASTHQPPRTGAGNIQYF. Variable domain in full (rest from reference TRBV11-2 and TRBJ2-4): EAGVAQSPRYKIIEKRQSVAFWCNPISGHATLYWYQQILGQGPKLLIQFQNNGVVDDSQLPKDRFSAERLKGVDSTLKIQPAKLEDSAVYLCASTHQPPRTGAGNIQYFGAGTRLSVL.

This clonotype was detected a few times. CDR3 amino acids: CASSRSGQGIYGYTF. The CDR3 nucleotides read TGTGCCAGCAGTAGATCAGGACAGGGGATTTATGGCTACACCTTC. V is TRBV2 and J is TRBJ1-2; 9 bases map to TRBD1. This CDR3 region has 15 residues. V lost 5 bases and J lost 5; bases outside the gene matches: 9. The germline V gene has CDR1 SNHLY and CDR2 FYNNEI.

In its sample, this clonotype was seen many times. The V call is TRBV7-9, the J call TRBJ2-1, with TRBD2 matching over 8 bases. V lost 2 bases and J lost 7; bases outside the gene matches: 4. Germline V CDR1 and CDR2: SEHNR, FQNEAQ (reference sequence). CDR3 length equals 14 residues. CDR3: CASSLSGGRNEQFF. The CDR3, as DNA: TGTGCCAGCAGCTTAAGCGGGGGCCGTAATGAGCAGTTCTTC. Looking up the rest from reference TRBV7-9 and TRBJ2-1 gives the full variable domain: DTGVSQNPRHKITKRGQNVTFRCDPISEHNRLYWYRQTLGQGPEFLTYFQNEAQLEKSRLLSDRFSAERPKGSFSTLEIQRTEQGDSAMYLCASSLSGGRNEQFFGPGTRLTVL.

The J gene is TRBJ2-4, the V gene TRBV5-4; 8 nucleotides match TRBD2. The V segment lost 3 bases and the J segment 1 base; nucleotides outside the gene matches: 18. This CDR3 is built from 20 residues. CDR1 and CDR2 from the germline V gene are SGHNT and YYREEE (reference sequence). CDR3 coding DNA: TGTGCCAGCAGCTGGACGCCGGAGCGGGGGTTCCGGTTGGCCAAAAACATTCAGTACTTC. Protein sequence: CASSWTPERGFRLAKNIQYF.

The J gene is TRBJ1-2, the V gene TRBV6-5; 8 nucleotides match TRBD1. Germline CDR1 and CDR2: MNHEY and SVGAGI. J was trimmed by 7 bases and V by 6 bases; bases with no gene match: 13. The CDR3 totals 15 residues. The CDR3 sequence is CASRRPGRGRTGYTF. The CDR3, as DNA: TGTGCCAGCAGACGACCAGGCAGGGGGCGGACTGGCTACACCTTC.

The rearrangement links TRBV9 to TRBJ2-1; D perhaps matches TRBD2 (5 bases). The germline V gene encodes CDR1 SGDLS and CDR2 YYNGEE. Trimming removed 6 bases at V and 0 bases at J, with 10 bases between. This CDR3 comprises 14 residues. The CDR3 here is CASNMGSSYNEQFF. The CDR3 DNA follows: TGTGCCAGCAATATGGGGAGCTCCTACAATGAGCAGTTCTTC. The full variable domain, its missing parts supplied by reference TRBV9 and TRBJ2-1, is DSGVTQTPKHLITATGQRVTLRCSPRSGDLSVYWYQQSLDQGLQFLIQYYNGEERAKGNILERFSAQQFPDLHSELNLSSLELGDSALYFCASNMGSSYNEQFFGPGTRLTVL.

This clonotype was observed a handful of times. The rearrangement links TRBV27 to TRBJ1-1; 7 positions match TRBD1. The CDR3 runs to 17 residues. J gave up 0 bases and V 3 bases, and 10 bases lay outside the gene matches. Germline V gene lookup returns CDR1 MNHEY and CDR2 SMNVEV (reference sequence). The CDR3 region is CASSFGEKQGMNTEAFF. DNA for the CDR3: TGTGCCAGCAGTTTCGGCGAGAAACAGGGGATGAACACTGAAGCTTTCTTT.

The sample holds one count of this clonotype. CDR3 sequence: CASSDSLSSGNTIYF. The CDR3 DNA follows: TGTGCCAGCAGCGACAGCCTCAGCTCTGGAAACACCATATATTTT. This chain joins TRBV6-5 and TRBJ1-3; maybe TRBD1 (5 bases). Per the germline V gene, CDR1 is MNHEY and CDR2 is SVGAGI. Trimming left V 6 bases short and J 0 bases short, with 12 bases between. The CDR3 consists of 15 residues.

The chain uses TRBV24-1 and TRBJ2-1, with TRBD2 as a possible D gene (6 bases). Per germline, CDR1 KGHDR and CDR2 SFDVKD. Between the trimmed V and J ends, which lost 3 bases and 8 bases, there was a span of 16 bases. This CDR3 is built from 15 residues. DNA of the CDR3: TGTGCCACCAGTGATAGGAGGGCTCAGGGTGATGAGCAGTTCTTC. Translating it yields CATSDRRAQGDEQFF.